This entry lists 5 T cell receptor beta chains sequenced from one sample in a study of Ad26.COV2.S vaccination and SARS-CoV-2 variants. Clones were read by immunoSEQ multiplex PCR, and TCRdb kept only the in-frame ones, dropping some. This table has about 680,000 clones, roughly nine tenths appearing once. Indicated treatment: about 20 received Ad26.COV2.S at low or high dose, single or two shots; about 5 received placebo; per-sample allocation not given. Samples analyzed were those drawn on day 63 after the first vaccine or placebo injection. Source: peripheral blood, taken in a trial of Ad26.COV2.S vaccine versus placebo. The receptors come from a person between 18 and 59 years old who received the Ad26.COV2.S COVID-19 vaccine or a placebo.

The chain links TRBV2 to TRBJ1-2, with a weak D call TRBD1 (5 bases). Germline CDR1 reads SNHLY; CDR2 reads FYNNEI. The CDR3 sequence is 13 residues long. V lost 6 bases and J 5 bases, leaving 13 bases between the germline ends. CDR3 nucleotides: TGTGCCAGCAGGGGGCGGGCTCTTTATGGCTACACCTTC. Protein product: CASRGRALYGYTF.

The genes are TRBV24-1 and TRBJ2-1, with TRBD1 matching over 7 bases. There are 15 residues in the CDR3. Germline loops: CDR1 KGHDR, CDR2 SFDVKD. Trimming cost V 5 bases and J 2 bases; bases outside gene matches: 5. CDR3 sequence (DNA): TGTGCCACCAGTGGGTCGACAGGGCCCTACAATGAGCAGTTCTTC. This gives the protein CATSGSTGPYNEQFF.

The rearrangement uses TRBV6-1 and TRBJ2-1; the match to TRBD2 covers 7 bases. The CDR3 is 16 amino acids. Germline CDR1 MNHNS, CDR2 SASEGT. J was trimmed by 7 bases and V by 3 bases; bases with no gene match: 12. The CDR3 bases are TGTGCCAGCAGTGATATGCTAGCGGAGTCTTGGAATGAGCAGTTCTTC. Its protein product is CASSDMLAESWNEQFF.

The genes are TRBV2 and TRBJ2-3; D is unresolved. Germline CDR1 reads SNHLY; CDR2 reads FYNNEI. The V end lost 0 bases, the J end lost 0 bases, and 13 bases lay between the germline ends. The CDR3 consists of 17 residues. The CDR3 spells CASSEARLAQSTDTQYF. The CDR3 nucleotides read TGTGCCAGCAGTGAAGCCCGACTGGCGCAGAGCACAGATACGCAGTATTTT.

The chain recombines TRBV3-1 (or the pseudogene TRBV3-2) with TRBJ1-1, with D hard to call. Trimming removed 3 bases at V and 3 bases at J, with 8 bases between. Germline CDR1 LGHDT, CDR2 YNNKEL (reference sequence). The CDR3 spans 13 residues. Here the CDR3 reads CASSHLVDTEAFF. CDR3 in DNA: TGTGCCAGCAGCCATCTTGTGGACACTGAAGCTTTCTTT.